The entry below gives a single T cell receptor beta chain sequence along with its context. Trimming removed 4 bases from V and 3 bases from J; junction bases left unmatched: 4. The germline V gene encodes CDR1 MNHEY and CDR2 SMNVEV (reference sequence). This CDR3 comprises 14 residues. This entry comes from a study of blood T cell repertoires in COVID-19. Clones were sequenced by immunoSEQ multiplex PCR, and TCRdb holds only the in-frame ones, with some missing. Found here are about 350,000 clones, over 85% of them singletons; the top ten hold roughly 3.9%. The TCR comes from a woman aged 60-75 years with COVID-19, enrolled during active disease. Material: peripheral blood. The V and J genes are TRBV27 and TRBJ2-3; the match to TRBD1 covers 7 bases. CDR3 region: CASSYAGGTDTQYF. The DNA of the CDR3 is TGTGCCAGCAGTTACGCAGGGGGAACAGATACGCAGTATTTT.